This T cell receptor (beta chain) was sequenced for a study of blood T cell repertoires in COVID-19 (dated by TCRdb to about 2020). Notes on the research overall: Samples from collaborators originated in the United States, Italy and Spain and spanned both the acute and convalescent phases of COVID-19. The material from the prospective study consisted of cDNA or gDNA derived from T cells, B-cell-depleted T cells, or PBMCs. Deeply sampled blood TCRbeta repertoires from subjects exposed to, actively infected with, or recovered from COVID-19 were included in the dataset. The repertoires were released in a freely available public database intended as a resource for research on the immune response to SARS-CoV-2. The samples were drawn from the first 160 participants of the ongoing ImmuneRACE study and from 1,254 subjects provided by 6 global collaborators. A de-identified subject ID, COVID-19 status, age in years and sex were almost always included in the sample metadata. Where available, HLA class I and class II types were taken from metadata supplied by the sample provider and were not determined by assay-based typing. Broad study findings and their caveats: How much clinical and demographic metadata was included differed by source and by participant, and the metadata was provided uncurated.

The immunoSEQ Assay, a bias-controlled multiplex PCR, was used to amplify TCRbeta CDR3 regions from genomic DNA. From the authors' description of their analysis: Nucleated cell counts per sample were estimated from amplification of reference gene primers within the assay. Sequence reads were collapsed and filtered to measure the absolute abundance of every unique TCRbeta CDR3 rearrangement. For each sample, productive Simpson clonality was calculated as the square root of Simpson's diversity index across productive rearrangements. Sourced from immuneACCESS, this table was stored by TCRdb with only in-frame sequences that have V and J called. A share of the clones is absent; for the studies checked, an unresolved V gene accounts for under half, and the remainder has no known explanation. The D gene and trimming were derived from the DNA, and the V and J assignments and clone size from that table. This sample lists about 480,000 clones; 70% to 90% were detected once. 1.5% to 2% of the sample lies in the top ten.

CDR1 and CDR2 are drawn from the germline V gene (reference sequence): SGHNT, YYREEE. After removal of 0 bases from V and 4 bases from J, the junction retains 4 bases not matched to a gene. From the cysteine up to the phenylalanine, the CDR3 has a length of 17 residues. Only the CDR3 portion is preserved as DNA: 51 bases, with reading frame beginning at the first base. Participants in the prospective study were enrolled through a virtual design, were aged roughly 18 to 90 years, and lived in approximately 25 United States geographic areas. In the prospective study, participants were assigned to cohorts based on the clinical history participants reported in a screening survey and a study questionnaire. ImmuneRACE Cohort 3 recovered participants were defined by two consecutive negative NP/OP PCR tests, healthcare professional clearance, or symptom resolution. In the prospective study, whole blood, serum and a nasopharyngeal or oropharyngeal swab were collected from each participant by mobile phlebotomists. Participants in the prospective study had the option to provide additional blood draws and questionnaires over a roughly 2-month period. Before DNA extraction, prospective study blood samples were shipped either frozen or at room temperature.

In the case of this clone: There is no known antigen for this receptor. The sample holds no much larger clone one base away, and base qualities are not on file.

This chain joins TRBV5-4 to TRBJ2-5; 15 bases in the junction line up with TRBD2. This clonotype was sampled from a woman between 35 and 50 years old who had recovered from COVID-19. Sequencing was done on a sample of PBMCs or T cells enriched from blood (not recorded which). This receptor carries the CDR3 CASSLEGLAGGLETQYF. The nucleotide sequence is TGTGCCAGCAGCTTGGAGGGACTAGCGGGAGGACTAGAGACCCAGTACTTC.